The present entry profiles one TCR beta chain with its context. Antigen: not known. This entry comes from a study of shared clonotypes between healthy human individuals. Study-level background: Two women and a few men aged 18 to 49 made up the donors.

Produced via immunoSEQ multiplex PCR; TCRdb's table is partial and in-frame only. The data show 2 million or so clones, approximately 95% seen once. Study results and caveats: It was expected that sequencing depth would affect clonotype sharing among donors.

Trimming left V 5 bases short and J 3 bases short, with 13 bases between. Germline V lookup: CDR1 SGHVS, CDR2 FQNEAQ. The CDR3 is 14 amino acids. The receptor's source is a man younger than 30 in good health. The sample was naive CD4+ T cells sorted from blood. Subset here: CD45RA+ positively selected. The genes are TRBV7-8 and TRBJ1-1; maybe TRBD1 (6 bases). The CDR3 loop reads CASSTLEGDTEAFF. CDR3 sequence (DNA): TGTGCCAGCAGCACCTTGGAGGGGGACACTGAAGCTTTCTTT.